This T cell receptor beta chain was obtained from a study of cytomegalovirus exposure and HLA in healthy donors. V lost 6 bases, J lost 8 bases, and 19 bases lay in between. The CDR3 length is 15 residues. CDR1 SNHLY and CDR2 FYNNEI come from the germline V gene. Findings of the study overall: Reports credit the classifier with highly specific, highly sensitive diagnosis of cytomegalovirus status. In a later analysis, common viral pathogens appeared linked to several of the most significant clusters.

In the PCR, 60 Vbeta and 13 Jbeta primers were used. Repertoires were generated with immunoSEQ multiplex PCR, while TCRdb's copy carries only in-frame clones and drops some. The data show about 170,000 clones, 85% seen once. Worth noting for this clone: What it recognizes is unknown.

Material for sequencing was PBMCs. The chain carries TRBV2 and TRBJ1-4, with a tentative D call TRBD1 (6 bases). This TCR was sampled from a boy younger than 10 in good health and CMV-seronegative. The CDR3 protein is CASSPQGGAGEKLFF. Here the CDR3 DNA reads TGTGCCAGCAGCCCACAAGGGGGGGCGGGAGAAAAACTGTTTTTT.